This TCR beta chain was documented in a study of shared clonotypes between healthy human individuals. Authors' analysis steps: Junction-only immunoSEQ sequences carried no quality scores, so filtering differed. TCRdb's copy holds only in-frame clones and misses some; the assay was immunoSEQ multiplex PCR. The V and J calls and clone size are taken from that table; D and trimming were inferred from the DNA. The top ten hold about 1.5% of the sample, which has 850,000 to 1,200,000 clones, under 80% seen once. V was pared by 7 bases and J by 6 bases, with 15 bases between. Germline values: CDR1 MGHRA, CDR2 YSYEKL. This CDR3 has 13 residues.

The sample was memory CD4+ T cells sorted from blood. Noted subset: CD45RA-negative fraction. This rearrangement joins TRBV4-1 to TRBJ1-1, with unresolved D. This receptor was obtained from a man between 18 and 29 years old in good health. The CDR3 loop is CASTSRVNSEAFF. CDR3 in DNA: TGCGCCAGCACTTCTAGGGTTAATTCTGAAGCTTTCTTT.